These T cell receptor beta chains were read from a single sample in a study of radiotherapy plus CTLA-4 blockade in lung cancer. Libraries were prepared by immunoSEQ multiplex PCR; TCRdb keeps only in-frame clonotypes and omits some of them. This sample has roughly 66,000 clones, with about 85% found just once. The source material was peripheral blood, sampled from a patient treated with radiotherapy plus ipilimumab. These receptors originate from a human donor with non-small cell lung cancer who had a partial response to radiotherapy plus ipilimumab. CDR3s include the opening cysteine and the closing phenylalanine or tryptophan. A D gene is named only where the DNA matches it firmly. Clone size appears in some rows only: once, few, many, or a class for an expanded clone.

abundance	d_gene	v_gene	j_gene	CDR3aa	CDR3nt
-	-	TRBV5-5	TRBJ2-5	CASSLVEGAETQYF	TGTGCCAGCAGCTTGGTCGAGGGAGCAGAGACCCAGTACTTC
-	-	TRBV21-1	TRBJ1-3	CASPRSARRGPGNTIYF	TGTGCCAGTCCCCGGTCGGCCAGAAGGGGGCCGGGAAACACCATATATTTT
-	-	TRBV6-5	TRBJ1-3	CASSYGEGSGNTIYF	TGTGCCAGCAGTTACGGGGAGGGATCTGGAAACACCATATATTTT
-	-	TRBV10-3	TRBJ2-5	CAISDRVGETQYF	TGTGCCATCAGTGACAGGGTAGGGGAGACCCAGTACTTC
-	-	TRBV5-1	TRBJ1-1	CASSSLGEGTEAFF	TGCGCCAGCAGCTCCCTTGGGGAGGGCACTGAAGCTTTCTTT
-	TRBD2	TRBV28	TRBJ2-4	CASSPRRGGRENIQYF	TGTGCCAGCAGTCCCCGACGGGGCGGGAGGGAAAACATTCAGTACTTC
-	-	TRBV7-2	TRBJ1-1	CASSLVRGREAFF	TGTGCCAGCAGCTTAGTAAGGGGAAGAGAAGCTTTCTTT
-	-	TRBV5-1	TRBJ2-2	CASSLVAGATYTGELFF	TGCGCCAGCAGCTTGGTGGCAGGGGCCACCTACACCGGGGAGCTGTTTTTT
few	TRBD1	TRBV5-8	TRBJ2-7	CASSFGTGTGGYEQYF	TGTGCCAGCAGCTTCGGAACCGGGACAGGGGGCTACGAGCAGTACTTC
-	TRBD1	TRBV5-1	TRBJ1-1	CASRWTGATEAFF	TGCGCCAGCAGATGGACAGGGGCTACTGAAGCTTTCTTT
-	-	TRBV2	TRBJ2-3	CASSATSDTQYF	TGTGCCAGCAGTGCCACTTCAGATACGCAGTATTTT
-	-	TRBV18	TRBJ2-7	CASSPDTDEQYF	TGTGCCAGCTCACCAGACACCGACGAGCAGTACTTC
-	-	TRBV27	TRBJ2-2	CASSPGLRTGELFF	TGTGCCAGCAGTCCGGGACTTCGGACCGGGGAGCTGTTTTTT